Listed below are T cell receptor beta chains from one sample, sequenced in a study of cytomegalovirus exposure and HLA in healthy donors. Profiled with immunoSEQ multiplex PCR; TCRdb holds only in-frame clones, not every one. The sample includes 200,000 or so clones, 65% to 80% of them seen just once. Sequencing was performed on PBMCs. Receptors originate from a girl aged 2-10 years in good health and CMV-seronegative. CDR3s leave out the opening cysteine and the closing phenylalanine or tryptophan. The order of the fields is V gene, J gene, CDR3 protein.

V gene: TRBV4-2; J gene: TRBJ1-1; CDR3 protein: ASSQDTDYTEAF
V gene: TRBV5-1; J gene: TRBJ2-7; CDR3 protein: ASRWDSSYEQY
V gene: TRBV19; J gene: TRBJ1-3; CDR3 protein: ASSPTGTGNTIY
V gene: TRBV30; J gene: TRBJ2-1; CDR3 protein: AWSVFRGEQF
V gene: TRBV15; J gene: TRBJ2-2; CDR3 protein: ATAGTANTGELF
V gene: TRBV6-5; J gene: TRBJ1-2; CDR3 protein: ASSYSQGFNYGYT
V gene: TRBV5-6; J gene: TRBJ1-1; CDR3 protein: ASSLQGNTEAF
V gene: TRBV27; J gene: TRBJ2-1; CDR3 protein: ASRKMLAGGGNEQF
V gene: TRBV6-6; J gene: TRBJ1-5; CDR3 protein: ASSWDRDVQPQH
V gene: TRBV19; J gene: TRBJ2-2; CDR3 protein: ASRNSGELF
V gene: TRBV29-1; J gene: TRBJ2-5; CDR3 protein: SVWGGETQY
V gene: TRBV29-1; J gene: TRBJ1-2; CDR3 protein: SVVLPDYGYT
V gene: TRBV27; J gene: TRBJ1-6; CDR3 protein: ASSWASGQGNSPLH
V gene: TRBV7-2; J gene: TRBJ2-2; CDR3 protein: ASSRLHSSGGYTGELF
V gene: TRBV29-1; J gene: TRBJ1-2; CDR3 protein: SVEDLGNYGYT
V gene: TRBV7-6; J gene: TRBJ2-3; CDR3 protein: ASSLVSADTQY
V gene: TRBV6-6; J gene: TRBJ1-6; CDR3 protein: ASSTGTGVSPLH
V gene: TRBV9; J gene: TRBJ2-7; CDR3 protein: ASSVTQGSYEQY
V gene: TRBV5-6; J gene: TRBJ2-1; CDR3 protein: ASSLGRTGHIQLRQF
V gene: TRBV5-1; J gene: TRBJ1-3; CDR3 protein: ASSLEPGSGGNTIY
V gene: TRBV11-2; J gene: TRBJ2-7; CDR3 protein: ASSLVGGGTGTYEQY
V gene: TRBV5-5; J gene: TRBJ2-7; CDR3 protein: ASSFRQGVGYEQY
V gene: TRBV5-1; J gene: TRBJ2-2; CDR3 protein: ASSLQSADTGELF
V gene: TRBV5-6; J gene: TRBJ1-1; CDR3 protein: ASSFLQGENTEAF
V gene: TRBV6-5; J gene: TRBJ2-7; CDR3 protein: ASSYFSGLGTYEQY